These 26 T cell receptor beta chains were sequenced from one sample in a study of blood T cells in healthy people across ages. Next came a second PCR, run for 7 to 11 cycles, which used a sample-barcoded 5' primer along with a J-beta primer mix. TCRdb itself ran the 5' RACE reads through MiXCR, one entry per CDR3 protein. Of 1 million to 1.2 million distinct CDR3 sequences in the sample, around two fifths were seen once. Material for sequencing was blood. The receptors were gathered from a man aged 18 to 30 in good health.

The chain carries TRBV7-9 and TRBJ1-1, with 8 positions matching TRBD1. The germline gives CDR1 SEHNR, CDR2 FQNEAQ (reference sequence). The CDR3 loop spans 14 amino acids. V shed 5 bases and J 10 bases; nucleotides not matched to a gene: 12. CDR3 sequence: CASSATGAILTAFF. As DNA, the CDR3 is TGTGCCAGCAGCGCGACAGGGGCGATTCTGACAGCTTTCTTT. Supplemented by reference TRBV7-9 and TRBJ1-1, the full variable domain reads DTGVSQNPRHKITKRGQNVTFRCDPISEHNRLYWYRQTLGQGPEFLTYFQNEAQLEKSRLLSDRFSAERPKGSFSTLEIQRTEQGDSAMYLCASSATGAILTAFFGQGTRLTVV.

This clonotype was counted between two and nine times. V and J are TRBV9 and TRBJ2-5; 7 nucleotides match TRBD1. V shed 3 bases and J 0 bases; nucleotides not matched to a gene: 2. In germline, CDR1 is SGDLS, CDR2 YYNGEE. The CDR3 loop spans 14 amino acids. The CDR3 region has the DNA TGTGCCAGCAGCGAGACAGGGAACCAAGAGACCCAGTACTTC. Translated: CASSETGNQETQYF.

The genes are TRBV12-3 or TRBV12-4 and TRBJ1-1; no definite D call. Trimming took 10 bases from V and 2 from J, leaving 14 bases between them. The CDR3 sequence is 13 residues long. CDR3 region: CATAPAGNTEAFF. CDR3 DNA: TGTGCCACCGCGCCCGCGGGAAACACTGAAGCTTTCTTT.

The rearrangement uses TRBV10-3 and TRBJ2-2, with no clear D. Germline CDR1 reads ENHRY; CDR2 reads SYGVKD. This CDR3 comprises 13 residues. V was cut by 7 bases and J by 3 bases, with 9 bases left in between. In DNA, the CDR3 is TGTGCCATCAAAGACACAGACACCGGGGAGCTGTTTTTT. Its translation: CAIKDTDTGELFF.

About this clonotype: Relative to the germline gene, one junction end is altered; a read error may explain this. The chain combines TRBV3-1 with TRBJ2-6; no clear D gene. Germline CDR1 and CDR2: LGHDT and YNNKEL (reference sequence). There are 16 residues in the CDR3. CDR3 loop: CASNQDASLGANVLTF. The CDR3 nucleotides read TGTGCCAGCAACCAAGACGCAAGTCTGGGGGCCAACGTCCTGACTTTC.

This sequence joins TRBV5-8 and TRBJ2-4; 10 nucleotides line up with TRBD1. The J call may be mistaken, given a closer DNA end match to TRBJ2-5. Germline-derived CDR1 and CDR2 are SGHTS and YDEGEE. This CDR3 spans 15 amino acids. CDR3 bases: TGTGCCAGCAGCCCAGGGACAGGGGAAGCGGAGACCCAGTACTTC. The encoded protein is CASSPGTGEAETQYF.

A note on this clonotype: A much more abundant neighbour one base away suggests this may be a read error. The V and J genes are TRBV7-2 and TRBJ1-2; 7 bases line up with TRBD1. The CDR3 sequence is 14 residues long. Germline-derived CDR1 and CDR2 are SGHTA and FQGNSA. CDR3 amino acids: CASSLDRTNYGCTF. The DNA for the CDR3 is TGTGCCAGCAGCTTGGACAGGACCAACTATGGCTGCACCTTC.

The rearrangement links TRBV5-6 to TRBJ2-4; D may be TRBD1 (5 bases). The last part of the DNA fits TRBJ2-7 better; the J call may be wrong. Germline V lookup: CDR1 SGHDT, CDR2 YYEEEE. CDR3 length: 15 residues. The CDR3 loop reads CASSLAGRVYDEQYF. CDR3 sequence (DNA): TGTGCCAGCAGCTTGGCCGGCAGGGTGTACGACGAGCAGTACTTC.

This clonotype has just a few counts. The rearrangement joins TRBV25-1 to TRBJ2-3, with D tentatively TRBD1 (5 bases). CDR3 length: 13 amino acids. Trimming cost V 5 bases and J 5 bases, with 11 bases left between them. Germline CDR1 and CDR2: MGHDK and SYGVNS. The DNA for the CDR3 is TGTGCCAGCAGTCGACAGCAAATAGATACGCAGTATTTT. Its protein is CASSRQQIDTQYF.

The chain recombines TRBV5-1 with TRBJ2-1, with TRBD1 matching 9 bases. Trimming at V came to 4 bases and at J to 6 bases, leaving 5 bases not matched to a gene. CDR1 SGHRS and CDR2 YFSETQ come from the germline V gene. The CDR3 loop spans 14 amino acids. Written as DNA, the CDR3 is TGCGCCAGCAGCATGGACAGGGGTTCCAATGAGCAGTTCTTC. Its translation is CASSMDRGSNEQFF.

The V and J genes are TRBV7-9 and TRBJ1-6, with D tentatively TRBD1 (6 bases). The CDR3 runs to 15 residues. In germline, CDR1 is SEHNR, CDR2 FQNEAQ (reference sequence). V was pared by 6 bases and J by 7 bases, with 16 bases between. CDR3 residues: CASSQRQDFNSPLHF. As DNA, the CDR3 is TGTGCCAGCAGTCAGCGACAGGACTTCAATTCACCCCTCCACTTT.

This clonotype was counted once. This sequence joins TRBV20-1 and TRBJ2-1, with no clear D. In germline, CDR1 is DFQATT, CDR2 SNEGSKA (reference sequence). The CDR3 extends over 11 amino acids. Trimming removed 5 bases from V and 11 bases from J, with 13 bases in between. In DNA form, the CDR3 reads TGCAGTGCTGAGGACGGCTTCCAGCAGTTCTTC. Encoded protein: CSAEDGFQQFF.

This clonotype was counted between two and nine times. The DNA for the CDR3 is TGTGCCAGCATGGCAGGGTACACAGATACGCAGTATTTT. It yields the protein CASMAGYTDTQYF. The rearrangement uses TRBV6-2 or TRBV6-3 and TRBJ2-3; D might be TRBD1 (5 bases). Trimming pared 7 bases from V and 2 bases from J, leaving 10 bases between. The CDR3 has 13 residues. Germline CDR1 and CDR2: MNHEY and SVGEGT.

The chain is built from TRBV21-1 and TRBJ1-4. TRBV21-1 is recorded as a pseudogene. This CDR3 region has 16 residues. The CDR3 nucleotides are TGTGCCAGCGTTCGGGCCCGGGGCCTCCTTAATGAAAAACTGTTTTTT. Protein product: CASVRARGLLNEKLFF.

CDR3 amino acids: CASSQTRGSYEQYF. In DNA, the CDR3 is TGTGCCAGCAGCCAAACTAGGGGCTCCTACGAGCAGTACTTC. The chain joins TRBV3-1 to TRBJ2-7; D could derive from TRBD1 or TRBD2 (5 bases each). Trimming cost V 2 bases and J 0 bases, with 8 bases left between them. This CDR3 is built from 14 residues. Germline V lookup: CDR1 LGHDT, CDR2 YNNKEL (reference sequence).

The rearrangement uses TRBV5-1 and TRBJ2-1; no clear D gene. This CDR3 comprises 15 residues. The V gene's germline CDR1 is SGHRS and CDR2 YFSETQ. Trimming pared 2 bases from V and 6 bases from J, leaving 15 bases between. The chain's CDR3 is CASSFPLGVTNEQFF. DNA of the CDR3: TGCGCCAGCAGCTTTCCTCTTGGGGTCACCAATGAGCAGTTCTTC.

This chain joins TRBV9 and TRBJ1-1, with 8 bases lining up with TRBD1. V trimming: 6 bases; J trimming: 3 bases; junction bases outside the gene matches: 10. CDR1 is SGDLS, CDR2 YYNGEE, per germline. The CDR3 covers 15 residues. The CDR3 nucleotides read TGTGCCAGCAACCTCCTGGACAGGGAGGACACTGAAGCTTTCTTT. Its translation: CASNLLDREDTEAFF.

The chain combines TRBV29-1 with TRBJ2-5; perhaps TRBD2 as D (6 bases). CDR3 length equals 13 residues. In germline, CDR1 is SQVTM, CDR2 ANQGSEA. V was pared by 8 bases and J by 1 base, with 14 bases between. The CDR3 nucleotides are TGCAGCCTGTCGGGACTGACCCAAGAGACCCAGTACTTC. Its translation: CSLSGLTQETQYF.

Only a few counts were recorded for this clonotype. V and J are TRBV5-1 and TRBJ2-7; D is uncertain. Germline CDR1 and CDR2: SGHRS and YFSETQ. CDR3 length equals 12 residues. Trimming cost V 1 base and J 5 bases, with 7 bases left between them. CDR3 in DNA: TGCGCCAGCAGCTTGATAGACCACGAGCAGTACTTC. It encodes CASSLIDHEQYF. Full variable domain (remainder filled in from reference TRBV5-1 and TRBJ2-7): KAGVTQTPRYLIKTRGQQVTLSCSPISGHRSVSWYQQTPGQGLQFLFEYFSETQRNKGNFPGRFSGRQFSNSRSEMNVSTLELGDSALYLCASSLIDHEQYFGPGTRLTVT.

A word on this clonotype: A junction end diverges from the germline sequence, so it may reflect a read error. The V gene is TRBV5-6, the J gene TRBJ2-1, with D perhaps being TRBD1 or TRBD2 (5 bases each). This CDR3 spans 14 amino acids. CDR1 SGHDT and CDR2 YYEEEE come from the germline V gene. The CDR3: CATRAGISYNGQFF. CDR3 DNA sequence: TGTGCCACGAGGGCAGGGATTTCCTACAATGGGCAGTTCTTC.

This clonotype occurred a few times. The rearrangement uses TRBV10-3 and TRBJ2-5; D is perhaps TRBD1 (5 bases). Trimming removed 1 base at V and 2 bases at J, with 8 bases between. The CDR3 loop spans 14 amino acids. CDR1 is ENHRY, CDR2 SYGVKD, per germline. The chain's CDR3 is CAISEFDRQETQYF. CDR3 nucleotide sequence: TGTGCCATCAGTGAGTTCGACAGACAAGAGACCCAGTACTTC.

The chain is built from TRBV12-3 or TRBV12-4 and TRBJ2-4; a possible D gene is TRBD2 (5 bases). The end of the DNA fits TRBJ2-7 better, so the J call may be wrong. The CDR3 totals 11 residues. CDR3 in amino acids: CASWSGGEQYF. The CDR3, as DNA: TGTGCCAGCTGGAGCGGCGGCGAGCAGTACTTC.

This clonotype has only one observation. A much larger clone differs by one base, so this may be a read error. V and J are TRBV29-1 and TRBJ2-7; the match to TRBD2 covers 14 bases. CDR1 is SQVTM, CDR2 ANQGSEA, per germline. This CDR3 region has 16 residues. CDR3 sequence reads: CCASPGLAGASYEQYF. The CDR3 DNA reads TGCTGCGCCTCACCGGGACTAGCGGGGGCCTCCTACGAGCAGTACTTC.

V and J are TRBV9 and TRBJ1-1; TRBD1 might be the D (5 bases). Germline values: CDR1 SGDLS, CDR2 YYNGEE. Between the trimmed V and J ends, which lost 6 bases and 4 bases, there was a span of 16 bases. The CDR3 extends over 14 amino acids. The CDR3 DNA reads as TGTGCCAGCAACAGCGGGGGTTTGAGCACTGAAGCTTTCTTT. Protein sequence: CASNSGGLSTEAFF.

This clonotype has just a few counts. The V call is TRBV27, the J call TRBJ2-3; D may be TRBD2 (6 bases). Germline CDR1 and CDR2: MNHEY and SMNVEV (reference sequence). Trimming stripped 2 bases from V and 1 base from J, with 13 bases between. This CDR3 is 16 amino acids long. CDR3 region: CASSLIRPGGTDTQYF. The CDR3 nucleotides are TGTGCCAGCAGTTTAATACGGCCGGGAGGCACAGATACGCAGTATTTT.

In nucleotides, the CDR3 is TGTGCCAGCAGTTTAAGAGGGGCAGGGAATGAGCAGTACTTC. It specifies CASSLRGAGNEQYF. V usage is TRBV12-3 or TRBV12-4 and J usage is TRBJ2-7, with D possibly called TRBD1 or TRBD2 (5 bases each). The V end was cut by 2 bases, the J end by 7 bases, with 15 bases between. The CDR3 is 14 amino acids.